This TCR beta chain derives from a study of blood T cell repertoires in COVID-19. The overall study: COVID-19 samples, acute and convalescent, were from the United States, Italy and Spain. The cDNA or gDNA used as material had been derived from T cells, B-cell-depleted T cells, or PBMCs.

The CDR3 totals 17 residues. V was pared by 3 bases and J by 6 bases, with 12 bases of the junction left unmatched. The germline V gene encodes CDR1 MNHEY and CDR2 SMNVEV (reference sequence). Per the original methods: Reference gene primers were amplified, and this amplification served to estimate nucleated cell counts. The method was immunoSEQ multiplex PCR; TCRdb's version includes in-frame clones alone and lacks a portion of them. Clone size and V and J calls were adopted from that table, with D and trimming inferred from the DNA. Seen here are about 170,000 clones, 84% observed once, and the top ten hold roughly 7.7%.

The clonotype comes from a man aged 35 to 55 who had recovered from COVID-19. The sample comprised peripheral blood. The chain links TRBV27 to TRBJ2-1, with 9 nucleotides matching TRBD1. The CDR3 nucleotides read TGTGCCAGCAGTTTCTACTCCGGGACAGGGATTGGCAATGAGCAGTTCTTC. This codes for CASSFYSGTGIGNEQFF.